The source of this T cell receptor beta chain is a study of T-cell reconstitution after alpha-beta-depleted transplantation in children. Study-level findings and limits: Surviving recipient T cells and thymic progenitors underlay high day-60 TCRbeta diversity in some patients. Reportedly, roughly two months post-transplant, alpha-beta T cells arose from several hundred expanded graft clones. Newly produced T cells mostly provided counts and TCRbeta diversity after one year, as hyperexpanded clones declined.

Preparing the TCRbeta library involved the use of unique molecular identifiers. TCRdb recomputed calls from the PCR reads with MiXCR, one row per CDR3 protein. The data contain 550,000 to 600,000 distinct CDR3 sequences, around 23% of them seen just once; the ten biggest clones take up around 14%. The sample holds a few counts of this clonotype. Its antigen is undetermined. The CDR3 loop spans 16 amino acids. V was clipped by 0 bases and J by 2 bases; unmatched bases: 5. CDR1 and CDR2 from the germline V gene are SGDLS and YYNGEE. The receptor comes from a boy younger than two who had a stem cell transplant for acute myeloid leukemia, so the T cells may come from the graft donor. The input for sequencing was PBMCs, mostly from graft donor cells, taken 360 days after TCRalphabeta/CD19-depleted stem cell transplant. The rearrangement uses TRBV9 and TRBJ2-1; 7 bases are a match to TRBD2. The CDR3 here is CASSVDLGGAYNEQFF. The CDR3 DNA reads TGTGCCAGCAGCGTAGATCTTGGGGGGGCCTACAATGAGCAGTTCTTC.